This TCR beta chain was found in a study of blood T cell repertoires in COVID-19. Study information: Sites in the United States, Italy and Spain provided acute and convalescent COVID-19 samples. PBMCs, B-cell-depleted T cells, or T cells provided the cDNA or gDNA that made up the material.

Trimming took 3 bases from V and 4 from J; bases not matched to a gene: 6. The CDR3 has 15 residues. CDR1 and CDR2 from the germline V gene are KGHSH and LQKENI. As originally analysed: Estimation of nucleated cell counts was performed using reference gene primer amplification. Repertoires were generated with immunoSEQ multiplex PCR, while TCRdb's copy carries only in-frame clones and drops some. Clonal size and the V and J genes are those of that table, whereas D and trimming came from the DNA. The sample has approximately 170,000 clones, roughly 87% seen once; the top ten hold around 8%. Enrollment of patients from Seattle took place during active infection, with longitudinal follow-up.

J is TRBJ2-3 and V is TRBV18, with 8 bases aligning to TRBD1. The origin of this receptor is a woman aged 70 to 79 with COVID-19, enrolled during active disease. Specimen: peripheral blood. In nucleotides, the CDR3 is TGTGCCAGCTCACCCTGGACAGGGTTCGCAGATACGCAGTATTTT. This translates into CASSPWTGFADTQYF.